These 7 T cell receptor beta chains originate from one sample sequenced in a study of T cell responses to AZD1222 COVID-19 vaccine. Assay: immunoSEQ multiplex PCR; the TCRdb copy retains only in-frame clones and omits some. The sample holds 80,000 to 100,000 clones, 80% to 90% seen once. This specimen consisted of peripheral blood, obtained on day 0 of MenACWY control vaccination. These receptors were collected from an adult in good health.

This clone was recorded once. The genes are TRBV5-1 and TRBJ2-7; D is perhaps TRBD2 (6 bases). The CDR3 has 15 residues. The germline CDR1 and CDR2 sequences are SGHRS and YFSETQ. V was shortened by 0 bases and J by 1 base, with 11 bases between the two germline ends. CDR3 region: CASSLGQGLSYEQYF. DNA for the CDR3: TGCGCCAGCAGCTTGGGGCAGGGACTTTCCTACGAGCAGTACTTC.

The CDR3 spells CASSQGGGAGQPQHF. The CDR3 bases are TGTGCCAGCAGCCAGGGAGGGGGGGCCGGTCAGCCCCAGCATTTT. The chain combines TRBV3-1 (or the pseudogene TRBV3-2) with TRBJ1-5; tentatively, D is TRBD1 (6 bases). CDR3 length: 15 residues. Trimming left V 3 bases short and J 6 bases short, with 15 bases between. Looked up from germline, CDR1 is LGHDT and CDR2 is YNNKEL (reference sequence).

J is TRBJ2-7 and V is TRBV5-6; TRBD1 is a possible D gene (6 bases). V was shortened by 7 bases and J by 4 bases, with 18 bases between the two germline ends. CDR3 length: 14 residues. Germline-derived CDR1 and CDR2 are SGHDT and YYEEEE. The CDR3 DNA follows: TGTGCCAGCTCACCGACAGGTTCTTTGTACGAGCAGTACTTC. It translates to CASSPTGSLYEQYF.

V is TRBV7-2 and J is TRBJ2-7; D remains unclear. This CDR3 is built from 14 residues. In germline, CDR1 is SGHTA, CDR2 FQGNSA. V lost 1 base and J lost 2, with 9 bases in between. This CDR3 is CASSLERQAYEQYF. The CDR3 DNA follows: TGTGCCAGCAGCTTAGAACGGCAAGCCTACGAGCAGTACTTC.

This rearrangement joins TRBV6-5 to TRBJ2-7, with 7 bases lining up with TRBD1. Germline-derived CDR1 and CDR2 are MNHEY and SVGAGI. Losses at the gene ends were 4 bases for V and 4 bases for J; bases not matched to a gene: 7. The CDR3 contains 14 residues. CDR3: CASSLKGAGYEQYF. In DNA form, the CDR3 reads TGTGCCAGCAGTTTAAAGGGGGCAGGTTACGAGCAGTACTTC.

The chain is built from TRBV25-1 and TRBJ1-4; 7 nucleotides line up with TRBD1. With 5 bases clipped from V and 6 bases from J, the junction kept 3 bases outside the gene matches. CDR1 MGHDK and CDR2 SYGVNS come from the germline V gene. The CDR3 totals 13 residues. CDR3 amino acids: CASSRQGDEKLFF. DNA of the CDR3: TGTGCCAGCAGTAGACAGGGCGATGAAAAACTGTTTTTT.

This chain links TRBV5-1 with TRBJ2-3, with 8 bases aligning to TRBD2. The CDR3 length is 14 residues. V lost 4 bases and J lost 3; bases outside the gene matches: 4. The germline CDR1 and CDR2 sequences are SGHRS and YFSETQ. CDR3 loop: CASSAGTRTDTQYF. As DNA, the CDR3 is TGCGCCAGCAGCGCTGGGACTAGGACAGATACGCAGTATTTT.